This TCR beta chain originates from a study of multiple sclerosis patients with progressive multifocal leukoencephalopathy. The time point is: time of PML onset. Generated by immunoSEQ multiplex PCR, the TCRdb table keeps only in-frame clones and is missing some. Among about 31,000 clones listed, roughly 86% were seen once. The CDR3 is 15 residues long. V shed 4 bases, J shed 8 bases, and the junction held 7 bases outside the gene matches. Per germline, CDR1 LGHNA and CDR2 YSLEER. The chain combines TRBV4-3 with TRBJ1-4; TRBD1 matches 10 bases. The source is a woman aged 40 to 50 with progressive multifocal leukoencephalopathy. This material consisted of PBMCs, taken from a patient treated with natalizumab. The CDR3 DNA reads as TGCGCCAGCAGCCTTTCGGGACAGGGGCGGGAAAAACTGTTTTTT. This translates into CASSLSGQGREKLFF.